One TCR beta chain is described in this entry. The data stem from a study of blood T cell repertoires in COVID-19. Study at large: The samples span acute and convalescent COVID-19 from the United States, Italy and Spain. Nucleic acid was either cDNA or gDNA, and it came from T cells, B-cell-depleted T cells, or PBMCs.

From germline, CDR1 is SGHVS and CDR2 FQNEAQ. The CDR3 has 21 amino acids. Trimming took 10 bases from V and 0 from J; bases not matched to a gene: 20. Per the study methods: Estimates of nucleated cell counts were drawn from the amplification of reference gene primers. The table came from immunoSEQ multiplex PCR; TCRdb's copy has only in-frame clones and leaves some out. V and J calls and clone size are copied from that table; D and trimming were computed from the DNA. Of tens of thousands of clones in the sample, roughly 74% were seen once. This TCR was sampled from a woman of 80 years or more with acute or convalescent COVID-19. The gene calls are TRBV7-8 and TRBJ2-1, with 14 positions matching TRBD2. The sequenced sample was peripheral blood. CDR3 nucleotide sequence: TGTGCCACCACCTCCCCGGGACTAGCGGGAGAACAGGGGAGCTCCTACAATGAGCAGTTCTTC. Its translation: CATTSPGLAGEQGSSYNEQFF.